This T cell receptor (beta chain) originates from a study of STAT5B mutations in CD4+ large granular lymphocyte leukemia. Repertoires were generated with immunoSEQ multiplex PCR, while TCRdb's copy carries only in-frame clones and drops some. The profile covers roughly 26,000 clones, with 80% to 85% appearing a single time and 0.25% to 0.35% taken by the ten largest. Germline CDR1 is KGHSH and CDR2 is LQKENI. Trimming at V came to 3 bases and at J to 1 base, leaving 5 bases not matched to a gene. The CDR3 totals 15 residues. Sequenced sample: CD4+ T cells from blood buffy coats. The chain uses TRBV18 and TRBJ1-2, with 7 positions matching TRBD1. The sequence was obtained from a human donor in good health. This CDR3 is CASSPLTGSNYGYTF. CDR3 DNA sequence: TGTGCCAGCTCACCGTTGACAGGGAGTAACTATGGCTACACCTTC.